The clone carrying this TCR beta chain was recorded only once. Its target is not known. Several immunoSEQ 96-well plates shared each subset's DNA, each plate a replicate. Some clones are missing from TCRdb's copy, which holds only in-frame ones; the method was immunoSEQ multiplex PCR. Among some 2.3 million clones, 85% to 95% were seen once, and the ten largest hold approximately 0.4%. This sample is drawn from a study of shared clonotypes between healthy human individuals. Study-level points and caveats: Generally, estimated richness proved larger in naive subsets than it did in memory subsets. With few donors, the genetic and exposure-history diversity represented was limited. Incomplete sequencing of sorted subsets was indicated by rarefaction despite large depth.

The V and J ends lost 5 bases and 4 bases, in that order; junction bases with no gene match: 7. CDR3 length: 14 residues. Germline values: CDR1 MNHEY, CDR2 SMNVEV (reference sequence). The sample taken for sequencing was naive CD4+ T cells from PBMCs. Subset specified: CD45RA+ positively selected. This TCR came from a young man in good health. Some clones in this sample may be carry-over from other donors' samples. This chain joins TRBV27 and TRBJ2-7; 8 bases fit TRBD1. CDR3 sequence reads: CASSPQGEMYEQYF. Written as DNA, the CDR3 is TGTGCCAGCAGTCCACAGGGGGAAATGTACGAGCAGTACTTC.